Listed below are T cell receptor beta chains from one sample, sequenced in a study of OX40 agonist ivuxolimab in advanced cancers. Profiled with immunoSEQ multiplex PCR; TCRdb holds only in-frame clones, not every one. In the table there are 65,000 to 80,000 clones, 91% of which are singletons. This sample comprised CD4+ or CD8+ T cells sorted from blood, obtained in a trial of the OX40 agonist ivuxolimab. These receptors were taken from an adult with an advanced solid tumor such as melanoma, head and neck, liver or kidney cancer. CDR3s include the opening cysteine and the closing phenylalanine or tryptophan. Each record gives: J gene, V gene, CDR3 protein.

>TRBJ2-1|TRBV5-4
CASSLSLAGAHEQFF
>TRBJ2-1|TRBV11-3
CASSLVAGGVNEQFF
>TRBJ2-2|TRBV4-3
CASSQAPGQANTGELFF
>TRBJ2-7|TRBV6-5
CASSPGDRDYEQYF
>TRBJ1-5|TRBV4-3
CASSSDRLNNQPQHF
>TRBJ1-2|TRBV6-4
CASTAKEVFNGYTF
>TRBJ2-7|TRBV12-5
CASGFFSNEQYF
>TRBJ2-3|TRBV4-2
CASSQDGASTDTQYF
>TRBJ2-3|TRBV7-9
CASSMDTPSTDTQYF
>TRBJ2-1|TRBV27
CASSLRDSDNEQFF
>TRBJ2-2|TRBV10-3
CAISPSGTTGELFF
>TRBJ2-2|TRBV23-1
CASTDRGRSTGELFF
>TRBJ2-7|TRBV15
CATSRDPGTSGLKEQYF
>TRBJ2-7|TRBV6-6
CASSYGTSANYEQYF
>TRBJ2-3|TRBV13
CASSLTPASSTDTQYF
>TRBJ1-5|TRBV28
CASSVTGNSNQPQHF
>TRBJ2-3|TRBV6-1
CASSEGTGGDTQYF
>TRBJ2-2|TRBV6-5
CASSYGTSQNTGELFF